This entry features one T cell receptor (beta chain) sequence. The data are from a study of PD-1 blockade in mismatch repair-deficient tumors. Study at large: All were previously treated, progressing patients with 12 mismatch repair-deficient cancer types.

The CDR3 spans 16 residues. The junction had 12 bases not matched to a gene; V was cut back by 6 bases and J by 4 bases. The germline gives CDR1 MDHEN, CDR2 SYDVKM. Libraries were prepared by immunoSEQ multiplex PCR; TCRdb keeps only in-frame clonotypes and omits some of them. The sample carries over 100,000 clones, around three quarters recorded once. The sample consisted of peripheral blood, taken 60 weeks after starting pembrolizumab. The chain employs TRBV28 and TRBJ2-5, with 9 positions matching TRBD2. This clonotype was sampled from an adult with mismatch repair-deficient cancer. As DNA, the CDR3 is TGTGCCAGCAGCCTTGGGCGGGAGGGTGTGCGAGAGACCCAGTACTTC. Protein product: CASSLGREGVRETQYF.